This passage covers 14 T cell receptor beta chains from one sample sequenced in a study of T cells in Graves' hyperthyroidism and ophthalmopathy. RNA transcripts provided the source from which TCR beta CDR3 regions were amplified. TCR CDR3 underwent first-round RT-PCR with the HTBI primer set. TCRdb reanalysed the multiplex PCR reads using MiXCR and keeps one entry per CDR3 protein. Among under 700,000 distinct CDR3 sequences listed, around 42% were seen once. The specimen was peripheral blood or thyroid tissue (not recorded which). The receptors shown here come from a woman aged 18 to 35 with Graves' hyperthyroidism.

The chain is built from TRBV29-1 and TRBJ1-1, with 8 bases matching TRBD1. CDR3 size: 12 residues. Trimming removed 8 bases from V and 0 bases from J; junction bases left unmatched: 2. Germline assignment: CDR1 SQVTM and CDR2 ANQGSEA. The CDR3 reads CSMDRVNTEAFF. CDR3 nucleotide sequence: TGCAGCATGGACAGGGTGAACACTGAAGCTTTCTTT.

The chain combines TRBV10-3 with TRBJ1-1, with D uncertain. CDR3 length: 13 amino acids. Per the germline V gene, CDR1 is ENHRY and CDR2 is SYGVKD. Trimming cost V 10 bases and J 1 base, with 13 bases left between them. The CDR3 here is CASSPSANTEAFF. The DNA for the CDR3 is TGTGCCAGCTCACCTTCAGCGAACACTGAAGCTTTCTTT.

This clonotype was seen many times. The chain couples TRBV29-1 to TRBJ1-2; D is perhaps TRBD1 (6 bases). The CDR3 covers 13 residues. V gave up 8 bases and J gave up 4 bases, with 17 bases separating them. Germline V gene lookup returns CDR1 SQVTM and CDR2 ANQGSEA. In DNA, the CDR3 is TGCAGCACCCCTCCAGGGGAGGGCTATGGCTACACCTTC. This gives the protein CSTPPGEGYGYTF.

The chain uses TRBV19 and TRBJ2-7; 9 positions match TRBD2. The CDR3 consists of 15 residues. Per the germline V gene, CDR1 is LNHDA and CDR2 is SQIVND (reference sequence). J gave up 3 bases and V 6 bases, and 9 bases lay outside the gene matches. CDR3 coding DNA: TGTGCCAGTAGGGAAACCATAGCGGGAGTCTACGAGCAGTACTTC. Protein sequence: CASRETIAGVYEQYF. Filled out from reference TRBV19 and TRBJ2-7, the complete variable domain reads DGGITQSPKYLFRKEGQNVTLSCEQNLNHDAMYWYRQDPGQGLRLIYYSQIVNDFQKGDIAEGYSVSREKKESFPLTVTSAQKNPTAFYLCASRETIAGVYEQYFGPGTRLTVT.

V and J are TRBV24-1 and TRBJ2-7; 9 nucleotides align to TRBD1. With 5 bases clipped from V and 5 bases from J, the junction kept 3 bases outside the gene matches. The CDR3 consists of 13 residues. Germline V gene data show CDR1 as KGHDR and CDR2 as SFDVKD. The CDR3 loop reads CATSGWTGDEQYF. The CDR3 coding sequence is TGTGCCACCAGTGGATGGACAGGGGACGAGCAGTACTTC.

This clonotype appeared many times. A much larger clone differs from this one at a single base, so this may be a read error. The J gene is TRBJ1-3, the V gene TRBV2; no firm D call. The germline V gene encodes CDR1 SNHLY and CDR2 FYNNEI. There are 10 residues in the CDR3. Trimming took 6 bases from V and 4 from J, leaving 1 base between them. In DNA, the CDR3 is TGTGCCAGCAGGGGAAACACCATATATTTT. It encodes CASRGNTIYF.

The V call is TRBV2, the J call TRBJ2-5, with 10 positions matching TRBD1. Per germline, CDR1 SNHLY and CDR2 FYNNEI. The V segment lost 6 bases and the J segment 4 bases; nucleotides outside the gene matches: 8. The length of the CDR3 is 15 residues. The CDR3 loop reads CASRATGGLAETQYF. CDR3 sequence (DNA): TGTGCCAGCAGGGCGACAGGGGGCTTAGCAGAGACCCAGTACTTC.

The chain is built from TRBV7-9 and TRBJ2-7, with 7 bases lining up with TRBD1. Germline V CDR1 and CDR2: SEHNR, FQNEAQ (reference sequence). V shed 5 bases and J 2 bases; nucleotides not matched to a gene: 12. This CDR3 region has 16 residues. The CDR3 nucleotides are TGTGCCAGCAGCCCCCTCCCCGGGACAGTAACCTACGAGCAGTACTTC. Translation: CASSPLPGTVTYEQYF.

This clonotype came up a few times. The V and J genes are TRBV10-3 and TRBJ1-2; D not resolved. CDR3 length: 14 residues. The V end was cut by 10 bases, the J end by 3 bases, with 18 bases between. Germline V lookup: CDR1 ENHRY, CDR2 SYGVKD. The CDR3 DNA sequence: TGTGCCAGCACCACCGGACCCGGCGACTATGGCTACACCTTC. As protein: CASTTGPGDYGYTF.

V is TRBV29-1 and J is TRBJ2-5, with D possibly matching TRBD2 (5 bases). From germline, CDR1 is SQVTM and CDR2 ANQGSEA. Trimming stripped 8 bases from V and 0 bases from J, with 10 bases between. The CDR3 sequence is 12 residues long. This CDR3 reads CSHPGNQETQYF. For the CDR3, the DNA is TGCAGCCATCCGGGGAACCAAGAGACCCAGTACTTC.

The V call is TRBV6-6, the J call TRBJ1-4; D is ambiguous. Germline CDR1 MNHNY, CDR2 SVGAGI (reference sequence). The V gene lost 0 bases and the J gene lost 8 bases, with 7 bases spanning the gap. The CDR3 extends over 13 amino acids. CDR3 in DNA: TGTGCCAGCAGTTACTCATGGGGAGAAAAACTGTTTTTT. Its protein product is CASSYSWGEKLFF.

V and J are TRBV19 and TRBJ1-2; D gene unclear. V lost 10 bases, J lost 4 bases, and 10 bases lay in between. CDR1 and CDR2 from the germline V gene are LNHDA and SQIVND (reference sequence). CDR3 length: 11 amino acids. The CDR3 spells CATSPGYGYTF. In nucleotides, the CDR3 is TGTGCCACCTCTCCGGGCTATGGCTACACCTTC.

The chain recombines TRBV2 with TRBJ1-6, with D possibly TRBD1 on 6 matching bases. The germline CDR1 and CDR2 sequences are SNHLY and FYNNEI. Trimming shortened V by 4 bases and J by 9 bases, and 16 bases separated the two germline ends. This CDR3 has 15 amino acids. The chain's CDR3 is CASSAKGGLASPLHF. CDR3 DNA: TGTGCCAGCAGTGCTAAGGGGGGCCTTGCTTCACCCCTCCACTTT.

DNA for the CDR3: TGTGCCAGCAGCTTGGTGGCCGGACGGAACTCCTACGAGCAGTACTTC. Residues: CASSLVAGRNSYEQYF. This chain uses TRBV11-2 with TRBJ2-7; no clear D. This CDR3 spans 16 amino acids. Germline V gene data show CDR1 as SGHAT and CDR2 as FQNNGV. With 3 bases removed from V and 0 bases from J, the gap between germline ends came to 15 bases.